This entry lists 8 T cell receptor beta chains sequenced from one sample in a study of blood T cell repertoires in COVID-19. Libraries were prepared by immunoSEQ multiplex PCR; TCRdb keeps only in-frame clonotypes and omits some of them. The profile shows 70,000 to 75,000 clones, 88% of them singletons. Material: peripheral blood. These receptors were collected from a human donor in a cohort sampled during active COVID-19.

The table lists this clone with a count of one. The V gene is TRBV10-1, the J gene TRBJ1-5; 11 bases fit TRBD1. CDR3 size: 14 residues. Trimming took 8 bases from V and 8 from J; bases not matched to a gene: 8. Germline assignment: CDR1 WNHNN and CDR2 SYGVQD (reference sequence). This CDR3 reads CASRGGTGGEPQHF. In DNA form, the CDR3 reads TGCGCCAGCCGGGGGGGGACAGGGGGTGAGCCCCAGCATTTT.

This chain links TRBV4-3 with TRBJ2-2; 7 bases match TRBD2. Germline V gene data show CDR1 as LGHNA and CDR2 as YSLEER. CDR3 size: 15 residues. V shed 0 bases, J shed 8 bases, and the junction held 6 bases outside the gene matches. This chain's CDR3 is CASSQDSREGGELFF. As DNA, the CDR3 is TGCGCCAGCAGCCAAGATAGCAGGGAGGGAGGGGAGCTGTTTTTT.

The CDR3 nucleotides are TGTGCCAGTACCCCGGGAGTTATGTCAGATACGCAGTATTTT. It specifies CASTPGVMSDTQYF. The V and J genes are TRBV19 and TRBJ2-3, with a weak D call TRBD2 (6 bases). CDR1 and CDR2 (germline): LNHDA, SQIVND (reference sequence). The CDR3 contains 14 residues. V lost 7 bases, J lost 4 bases, and 15 bases lay in between.

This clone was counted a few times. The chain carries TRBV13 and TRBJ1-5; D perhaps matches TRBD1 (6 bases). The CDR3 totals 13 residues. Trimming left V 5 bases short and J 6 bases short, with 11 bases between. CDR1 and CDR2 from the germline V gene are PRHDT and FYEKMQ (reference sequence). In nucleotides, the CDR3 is TGTGCCAGCAGCCAAGGACAGATTCAGCCCCAGCATTTT. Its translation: CASSQGQIQPQHF.

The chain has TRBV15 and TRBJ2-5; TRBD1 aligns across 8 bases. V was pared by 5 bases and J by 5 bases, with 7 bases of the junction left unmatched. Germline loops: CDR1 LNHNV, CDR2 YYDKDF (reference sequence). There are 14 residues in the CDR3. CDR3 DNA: TGTGCCACCAGCGTCGGGACAGGAGGGGAGACCCAGTACTTC. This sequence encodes CATSVGTGGETQYF.

CDR3 region: CASSQSREGGYTF. The CDR3 bases are TGCGCCAGCAGCCAGTCCAGGGAGGGTGGCTACACCTTC. This chain links TRBV4-3 with TRBJ1-2; D may be TRBD1 (5 bases). Trimming cost V 3 bases and J 7 bases, with 12 bases left between them. The CDR3 has 13 amino acids. Germline lookup yields CDR1 LGHNA and CDR2 YSLEER.

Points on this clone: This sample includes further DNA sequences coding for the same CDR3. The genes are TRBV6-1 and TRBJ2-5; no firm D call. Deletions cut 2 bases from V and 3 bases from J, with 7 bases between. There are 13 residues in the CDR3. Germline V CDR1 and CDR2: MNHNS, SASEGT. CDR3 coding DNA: TGTGCCAGCAGTGAACTGGCGGAAGAGACCCAGTACTTC. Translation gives CASSELAEETQYF.

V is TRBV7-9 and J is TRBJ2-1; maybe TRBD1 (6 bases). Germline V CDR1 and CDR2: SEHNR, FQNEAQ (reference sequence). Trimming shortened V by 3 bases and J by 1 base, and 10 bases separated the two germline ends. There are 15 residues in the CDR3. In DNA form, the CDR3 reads TGTGCCAGCAGCTTTACAGGGTCGTCCTACAATGAGCAGTTCTTC. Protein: CASSFTGSSYNEQFF.